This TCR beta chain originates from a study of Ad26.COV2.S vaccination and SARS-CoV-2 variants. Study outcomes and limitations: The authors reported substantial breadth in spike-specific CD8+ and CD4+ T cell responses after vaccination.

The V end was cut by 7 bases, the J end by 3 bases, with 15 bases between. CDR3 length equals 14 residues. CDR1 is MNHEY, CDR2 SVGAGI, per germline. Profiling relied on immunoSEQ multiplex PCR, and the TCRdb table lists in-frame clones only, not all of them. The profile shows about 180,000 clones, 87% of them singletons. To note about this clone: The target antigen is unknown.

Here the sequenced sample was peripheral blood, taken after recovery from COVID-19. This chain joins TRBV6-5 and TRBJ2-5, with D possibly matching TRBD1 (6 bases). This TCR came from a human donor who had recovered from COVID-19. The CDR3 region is CASILGGQEETQYF. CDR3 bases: TGTGCCAGCATCCTAGGGGGTCAGGAAGAGACCCAGTACTTC.